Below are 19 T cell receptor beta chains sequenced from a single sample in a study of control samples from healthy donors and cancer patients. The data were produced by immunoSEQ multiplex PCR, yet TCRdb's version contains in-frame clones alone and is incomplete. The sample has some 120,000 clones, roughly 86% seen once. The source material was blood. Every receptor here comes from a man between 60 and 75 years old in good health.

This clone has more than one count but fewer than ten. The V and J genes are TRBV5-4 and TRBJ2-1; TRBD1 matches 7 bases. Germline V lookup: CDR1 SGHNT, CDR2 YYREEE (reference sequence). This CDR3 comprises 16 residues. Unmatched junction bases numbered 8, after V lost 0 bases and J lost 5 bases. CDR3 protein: CASSLVWDSVNNEQFF. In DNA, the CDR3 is TGTGCCAGCAGCTTGGTTTGGGACAGCGTAAACAATGAGCAGTTCTTC.

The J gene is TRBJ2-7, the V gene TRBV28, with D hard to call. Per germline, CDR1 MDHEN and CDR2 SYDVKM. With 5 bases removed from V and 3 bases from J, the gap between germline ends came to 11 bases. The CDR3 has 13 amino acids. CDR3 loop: CASSPGFIYEQYF. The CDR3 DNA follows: TGTGCCAGCAGTCCCGGCTTTATCTACGAGCAGTACTTC.

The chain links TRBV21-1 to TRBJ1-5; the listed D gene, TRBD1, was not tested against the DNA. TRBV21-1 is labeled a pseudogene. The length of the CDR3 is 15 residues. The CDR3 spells CASSKVRGINQPQHF. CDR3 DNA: TGTGCCAGCAGCAAAGTAAGGGGAATCAATCAGCCCCAGCATTTT.

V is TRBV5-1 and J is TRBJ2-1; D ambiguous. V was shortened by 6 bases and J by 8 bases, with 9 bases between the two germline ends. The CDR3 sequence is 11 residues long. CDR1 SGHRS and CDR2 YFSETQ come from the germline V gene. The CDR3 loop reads CASKMAYEQFF. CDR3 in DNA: TGCGCCAGCAAAATGGCCTATGAGCAGTTCTTC.

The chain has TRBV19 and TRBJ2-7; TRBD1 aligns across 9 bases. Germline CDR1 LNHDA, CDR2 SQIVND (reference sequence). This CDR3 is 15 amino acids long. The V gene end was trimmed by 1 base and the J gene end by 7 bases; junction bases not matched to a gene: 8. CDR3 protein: CASSIVAGQGWEQYF. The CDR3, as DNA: TGTGCCAGTAGTATAGTCGCCGGACAGGGGTGGGAGCAGTACTTC.

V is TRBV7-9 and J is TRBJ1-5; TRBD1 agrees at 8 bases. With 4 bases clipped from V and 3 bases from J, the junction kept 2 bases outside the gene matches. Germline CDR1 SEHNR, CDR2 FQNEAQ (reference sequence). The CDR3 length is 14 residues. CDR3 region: CASSWGQDNQPQHF. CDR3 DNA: TGTGCCAGCAGCTGGGGACAGGACAATCAGCCCCAGCATTTT.

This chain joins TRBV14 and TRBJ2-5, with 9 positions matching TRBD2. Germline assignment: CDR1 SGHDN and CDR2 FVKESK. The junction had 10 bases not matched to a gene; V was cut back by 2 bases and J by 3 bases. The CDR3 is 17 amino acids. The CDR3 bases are TGTGCCAGCAGCCAAAAAGCGGGGGGTTTAGTAGAAGAGACCCAGTACTTC. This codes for CASSQKAGGLVEETQYF.

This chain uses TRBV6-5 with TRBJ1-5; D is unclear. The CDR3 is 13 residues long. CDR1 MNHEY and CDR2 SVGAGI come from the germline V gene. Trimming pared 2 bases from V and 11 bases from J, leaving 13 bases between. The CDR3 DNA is TGTGCCAGCAGTTACCGCGGAGGAGCCGCCCAGCATTTT. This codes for CASSYRGGAAQHF.

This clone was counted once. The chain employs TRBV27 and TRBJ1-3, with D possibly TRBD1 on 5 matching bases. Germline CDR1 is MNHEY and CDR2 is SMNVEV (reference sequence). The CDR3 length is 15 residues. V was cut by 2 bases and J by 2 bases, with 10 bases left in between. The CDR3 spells CASSLSVRAGNTIYF. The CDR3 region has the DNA TGTGCCAGCAGTTTAAGCGTCAGGGCTGGAAACACCATATATTTT.

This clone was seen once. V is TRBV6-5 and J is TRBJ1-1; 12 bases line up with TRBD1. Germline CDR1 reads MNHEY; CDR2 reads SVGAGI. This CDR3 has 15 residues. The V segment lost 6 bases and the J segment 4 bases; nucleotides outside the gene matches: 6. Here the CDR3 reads CASSFGTGGATEAFF. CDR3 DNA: TGTGCCAGCAGCTTCGGGACAGGGGGCGCCACTGAAGCTTTCTTT.

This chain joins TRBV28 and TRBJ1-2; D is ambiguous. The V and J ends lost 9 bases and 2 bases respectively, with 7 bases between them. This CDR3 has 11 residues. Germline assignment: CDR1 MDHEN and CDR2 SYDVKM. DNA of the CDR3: TGTGCCAGTCAGAAAAACTATGGCTACACCTTC. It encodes CASQKNYGYTF.

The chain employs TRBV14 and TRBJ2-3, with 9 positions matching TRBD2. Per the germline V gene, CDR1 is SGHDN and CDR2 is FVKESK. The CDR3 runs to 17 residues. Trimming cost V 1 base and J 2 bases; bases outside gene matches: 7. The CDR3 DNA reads TGTGCCAGCAGCCAAGGGATAGCGGGGGCCTCCACAGATACGCAGTATTTT. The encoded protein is CASSQGIAGASTDTQYF.

The CDR3 protein is CASSSVRVGTEAFF. CDR3 sequence (DNA): TGTGCCAGCAGCTCCGTCAGGGTAGGCACTGAAGCTTTCTTT. The chain links TRBV7-2 to TRBJ1-1; TRBD1 is a possible D gene (5 bases). CDR1 is SGHTA and CDR2 is FQGNSA in the germline V gene. V was cut by 4 bases and J by 4 bases, with 13 bases left in between. CDR3 length equals 14 residues.

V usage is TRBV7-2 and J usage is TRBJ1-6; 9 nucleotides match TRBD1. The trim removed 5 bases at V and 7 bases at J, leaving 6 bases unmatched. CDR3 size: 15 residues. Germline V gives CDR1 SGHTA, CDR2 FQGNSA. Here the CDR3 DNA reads TGTGCCAGCAGCGCAGGGACAGGGAAGAATTCACCCCTCCACTTT. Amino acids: CASSAGTGKNSPLHF.

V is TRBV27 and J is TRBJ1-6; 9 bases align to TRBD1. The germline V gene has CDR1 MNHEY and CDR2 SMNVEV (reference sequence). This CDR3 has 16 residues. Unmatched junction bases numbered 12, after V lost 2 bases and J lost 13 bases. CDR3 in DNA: TGTGCCAGCAGTTTAAAGACTCCCGGGACAGGGTTCCCCCTCCACTTT. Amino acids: CASSLKTPGTGFPLHF.

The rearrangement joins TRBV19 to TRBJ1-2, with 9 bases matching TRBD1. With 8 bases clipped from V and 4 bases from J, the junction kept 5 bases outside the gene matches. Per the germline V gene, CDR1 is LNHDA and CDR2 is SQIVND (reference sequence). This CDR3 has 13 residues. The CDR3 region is CASSGTGTYGYTF. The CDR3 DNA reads TGTGCCAGTTCCGGGACAGGGACCTATGGCTACACCTTC.

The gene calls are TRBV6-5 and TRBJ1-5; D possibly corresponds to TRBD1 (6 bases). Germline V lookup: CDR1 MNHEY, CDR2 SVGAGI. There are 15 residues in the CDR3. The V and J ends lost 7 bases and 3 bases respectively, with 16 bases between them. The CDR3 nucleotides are TGTGCCAGCACCTTCGAGACAGGATCCAATCAGCCCCAGCATTTT. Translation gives CASTFETGSNQPQHF.

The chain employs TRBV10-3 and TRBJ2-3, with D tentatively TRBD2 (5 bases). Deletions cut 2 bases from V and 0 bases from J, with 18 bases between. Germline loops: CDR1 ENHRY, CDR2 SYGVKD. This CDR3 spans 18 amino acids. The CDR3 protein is CAISEPLGLSSSTDTQYF. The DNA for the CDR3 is TGTGCCATCAGTGAGCCCCTCGGACTTAGCTCTAGCACAGATACGCAGTATTTT.

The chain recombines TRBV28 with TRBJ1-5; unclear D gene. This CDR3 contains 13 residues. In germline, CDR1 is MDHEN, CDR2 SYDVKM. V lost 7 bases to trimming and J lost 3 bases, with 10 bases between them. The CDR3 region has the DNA TGTGCCAGCAAGATTGAAGTCAATCAGCCCCAGCATTTT. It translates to CASKIEVNQPQHF.